The TCR beta chain described here comes from a study of control samples from healthy donors and cancer patients. Germline CDR1 SQVTM, CDR2 ANQGSEA. The V end lost 1 base, the J end lost 4 bases, and 12 bases lay between the germline ends. This CDR3 is 14 amino acids long. Using immunoSEQ multiplex PCR, the repertoire was profiled, and TCRdb retains in-frame clones only, with some absent. The sample shows 150,000 to 200,000 clones, 90% to 95% of them seen only once. This chain joins TRBV29-1 and TRBJ2-3; no definite D call. The source of this sequence is a woman aged 18-35 years in good health. The specimen sequenced was blood. In DNA, the CDR3 is TGCAGCGTTGAAGTTGTATTAGGCGCAGATACGCAGTATTTT. The encoded protein is CSVEVVLGADTQYF.